This T cell receptor beta chain was found in a study of CD8+CD57+ T cells in acquired aplastic anemia. Using genomic DNA as the template, TCR beta VDJ and CDR3 profiling was carried out. MiXCR, run by TCRdb on the reads, gives a single entry per CDR3 protein. The repertoire holds roughly 500,000 distinct CDR3 sequences, around 30% seen once, with around 0.82% in the top ten. Unmatched junction bases numbered 7, after V lost 3 bases and J lost 5 bases. CDR1 is LGHDT, CDR2 YNNKEL, per germline (reference sequence). The CDR3 sequence is 15 residues long. CD8+CD57+ cell expansion, shown by flow cytometry, had occurred in the patients selected for sequencing.

The chain carries TRBV3-1 and TRBJ1-5, with 7 bases lining up with TRBD1. Sequencing was carried out using sorted CD4+, CD8+, or CD8+CD57+ T cells (not recorded which) from PBMCs. This receptor was taken from a human donor with aplastic anemia. The CDR3 protein is CASSQTGLIDQPQHF. The CDR3 DNA reads TGTGCCAGCAGCCAGACAGGGCTGATCGATCAGCCCCAGCATTTT.